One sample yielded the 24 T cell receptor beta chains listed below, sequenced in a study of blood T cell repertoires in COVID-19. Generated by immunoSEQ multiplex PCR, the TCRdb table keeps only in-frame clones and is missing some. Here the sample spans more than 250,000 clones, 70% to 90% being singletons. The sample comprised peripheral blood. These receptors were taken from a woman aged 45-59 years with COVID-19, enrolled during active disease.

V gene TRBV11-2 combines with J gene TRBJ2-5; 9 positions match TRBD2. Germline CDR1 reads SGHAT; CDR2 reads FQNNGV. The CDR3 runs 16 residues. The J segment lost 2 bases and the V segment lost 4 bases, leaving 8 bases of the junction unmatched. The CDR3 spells CASSSGVAGEQETQYF. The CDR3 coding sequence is TGTGCCAGCAGCTCCGGGGTAGCGGGAGAGCAAGAGACCCAGTACTTC.

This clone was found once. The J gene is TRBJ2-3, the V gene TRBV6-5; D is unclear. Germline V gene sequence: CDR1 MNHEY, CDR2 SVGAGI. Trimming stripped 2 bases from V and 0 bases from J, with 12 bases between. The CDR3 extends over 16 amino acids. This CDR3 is CASSYATWASTDTQYF. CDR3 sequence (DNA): TGTGCCAGCAGTTACGCGACATGGGCTAGCACAGATACGCAGTATTTT.

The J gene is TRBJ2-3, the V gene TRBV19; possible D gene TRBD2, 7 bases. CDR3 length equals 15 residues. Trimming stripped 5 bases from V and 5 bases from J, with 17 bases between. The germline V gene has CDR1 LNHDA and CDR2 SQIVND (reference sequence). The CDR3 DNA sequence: TGTGCCAGTAGTCCGCTGGGGGGGCTCGGAGATACGCAGTATTTT. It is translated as CASSPLGGLGDTQYF. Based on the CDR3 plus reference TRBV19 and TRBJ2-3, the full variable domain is DGGITQSPKYLFRKEGQNVTLSCEQNLNHDAMYWYRQDPGQGLRLIYYSQIVNDFQKGDIAEGYSVSREKKESFPLTVTSAQKNPTAFYLCASSPLGGLGDTQYFGPGTRLTVL.

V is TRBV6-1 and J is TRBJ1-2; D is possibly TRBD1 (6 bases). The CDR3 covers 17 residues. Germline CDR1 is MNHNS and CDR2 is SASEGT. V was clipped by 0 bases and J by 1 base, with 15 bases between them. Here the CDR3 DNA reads TGTGCCAGCAGTGAAGCGGTGGACAGACCGTATAACTATGGCTACACCTTC. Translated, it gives CASSEAVDRPYNYGYTF.

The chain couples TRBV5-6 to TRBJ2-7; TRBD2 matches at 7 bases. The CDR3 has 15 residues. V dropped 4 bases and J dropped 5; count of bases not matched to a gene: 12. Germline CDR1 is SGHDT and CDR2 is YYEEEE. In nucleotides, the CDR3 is TGTGCCAGCAGCCCTTGGGTGGTGAGCGGGGACGAGCAGTACTTC. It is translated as CASSPWVVSGDEQYF.

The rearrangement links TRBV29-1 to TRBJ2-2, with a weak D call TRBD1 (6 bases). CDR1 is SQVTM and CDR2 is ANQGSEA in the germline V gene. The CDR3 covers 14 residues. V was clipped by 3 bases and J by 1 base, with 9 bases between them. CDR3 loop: CSVDRGRNTGELFF. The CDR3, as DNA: TGCAGCGTTGATAGGGGGAGGAACACCGGGGAGCTGTTTTTT.

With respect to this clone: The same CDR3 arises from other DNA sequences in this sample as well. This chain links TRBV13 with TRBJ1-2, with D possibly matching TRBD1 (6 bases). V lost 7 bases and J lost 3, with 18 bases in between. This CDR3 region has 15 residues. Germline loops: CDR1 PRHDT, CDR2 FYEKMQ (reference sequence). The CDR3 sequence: CASKGGGQDHYGYTF. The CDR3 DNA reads TGTGCCAGCAAGGGGGGGGGCCAAGACCACTATGGCTACACCTTC. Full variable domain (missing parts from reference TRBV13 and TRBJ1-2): AAGVIQSPRHLIKEKRETATLKCYPIPRHDTVYWYQQGPGQDPQFLISFYEKMQSDKGSIPDRFSAQQFSDYHSELNMSSLELGDSALYFCASKGGGQDHYGYTFGSGTRLTVV.

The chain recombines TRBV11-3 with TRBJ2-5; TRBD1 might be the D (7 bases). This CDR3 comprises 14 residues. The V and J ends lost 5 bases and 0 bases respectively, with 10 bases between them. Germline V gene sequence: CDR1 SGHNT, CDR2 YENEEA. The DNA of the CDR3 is TGTGCCAGCAGCCCAGGGGGGTACCAAGAGACCCAGTACTTC. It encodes CASSPGGYQETQYF.

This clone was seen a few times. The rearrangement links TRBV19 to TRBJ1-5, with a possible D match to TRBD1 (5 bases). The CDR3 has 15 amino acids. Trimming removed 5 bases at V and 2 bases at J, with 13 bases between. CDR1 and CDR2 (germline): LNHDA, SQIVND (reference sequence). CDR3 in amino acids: CASSFSGVGNQPQHF. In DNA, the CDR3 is TGTGCCAGTAGTTTCTCGGGGGTGGGCAATCAGCCCCAGCATTTT.

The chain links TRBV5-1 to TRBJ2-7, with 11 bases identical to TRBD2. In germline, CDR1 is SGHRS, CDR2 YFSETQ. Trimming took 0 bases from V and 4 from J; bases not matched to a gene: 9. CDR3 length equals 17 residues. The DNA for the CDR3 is TGCGCCAGCAGCTTGGGGCCAACTAGCGGGAGTCGATACGAGCAGTACTTC. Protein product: CASSLGPTSGSRYEQYF.

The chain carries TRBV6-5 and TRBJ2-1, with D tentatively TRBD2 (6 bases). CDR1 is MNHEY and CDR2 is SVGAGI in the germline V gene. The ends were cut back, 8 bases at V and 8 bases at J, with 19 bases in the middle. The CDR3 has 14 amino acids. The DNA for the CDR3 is TGTGCCAGCTCGCGGAGGGCTGGGCTCTATGAGCAGTTCTTC. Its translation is CASSRRAGLYEQFF.

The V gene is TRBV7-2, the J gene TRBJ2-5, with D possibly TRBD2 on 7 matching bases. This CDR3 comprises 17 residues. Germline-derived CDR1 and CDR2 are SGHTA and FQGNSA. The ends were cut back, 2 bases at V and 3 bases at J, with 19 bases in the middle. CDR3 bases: TGTGCCAGCAGCTTATTTTCGTGGGGGGGCACTAAAGAGACCCAGTACTTC. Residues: CASSLFSWGGTKETQYF.

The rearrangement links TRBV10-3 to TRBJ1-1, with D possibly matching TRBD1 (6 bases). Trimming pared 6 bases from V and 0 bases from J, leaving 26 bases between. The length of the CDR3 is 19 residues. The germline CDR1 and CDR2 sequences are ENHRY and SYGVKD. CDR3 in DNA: TGTGCCATCAGCCGAGAAACAGGGCCGGATTCCTTAATGAACACTGAAGCTTTCTTT. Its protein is CAISRETGPDSLMNTEAFF.

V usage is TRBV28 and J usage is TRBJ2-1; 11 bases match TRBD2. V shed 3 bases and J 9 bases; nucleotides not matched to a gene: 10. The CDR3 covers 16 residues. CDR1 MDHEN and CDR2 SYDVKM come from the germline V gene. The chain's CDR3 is CASSFLTSGSVGEQFF. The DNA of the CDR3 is TGTGCCAGCAGTTTCCTCACTAGCGGGAGCGTGGGTGAGCAGTTCTTC.

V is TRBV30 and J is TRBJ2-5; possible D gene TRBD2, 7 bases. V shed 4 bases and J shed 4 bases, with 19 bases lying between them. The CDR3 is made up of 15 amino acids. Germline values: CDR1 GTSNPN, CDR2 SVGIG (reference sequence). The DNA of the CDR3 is TGTGCCTGGACGAGGGGGGGGGCGCTTGGAGAGACCCAGTACTTC. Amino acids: CAWTRGGALGETQYF.

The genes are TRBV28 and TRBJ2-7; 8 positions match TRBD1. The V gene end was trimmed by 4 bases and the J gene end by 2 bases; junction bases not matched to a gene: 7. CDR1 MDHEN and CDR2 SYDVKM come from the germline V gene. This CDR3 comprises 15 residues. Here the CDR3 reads CASSSNDRGTYEQYF. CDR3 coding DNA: TGTGCCAGCAGTTCAAATGACAGGGGAACCTACGAGCAGTACTTC.

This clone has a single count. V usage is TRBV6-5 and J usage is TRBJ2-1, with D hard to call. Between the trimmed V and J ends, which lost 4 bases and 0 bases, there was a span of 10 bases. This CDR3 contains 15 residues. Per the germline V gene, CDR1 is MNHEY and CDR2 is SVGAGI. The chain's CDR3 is CASSSPTSSYNEQFF. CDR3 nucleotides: TGTGCCAGCAGTTCCCCGACAAGCTCCTACAATGAGCAGTTCTTC.

As DNA, the CDR3 is TGTGCCAGTAGTCCCATGGGCGAAAGCAATCAGCCCCAGCATTTT. This encodes CASSPMGESNQPQHF. The V gene is TRBV19, the J gene TRBJ1-5; no firm D call. The CDR3 totals 15 residues. Trimming took off 5 bases at V and 1 base at J, with 12 bases between the two ends. Germline CDR1 LNHDA, CDR2 SQIVND (reference sequence).

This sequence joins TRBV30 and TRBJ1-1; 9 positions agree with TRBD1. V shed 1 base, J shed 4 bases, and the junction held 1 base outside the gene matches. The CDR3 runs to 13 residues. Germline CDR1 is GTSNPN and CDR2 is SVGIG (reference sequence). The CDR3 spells CAWSETGGTEAFF. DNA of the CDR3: TGTGCCTGGAGTGAGACAGGGGGCACTGAAGCTTTCTTT.

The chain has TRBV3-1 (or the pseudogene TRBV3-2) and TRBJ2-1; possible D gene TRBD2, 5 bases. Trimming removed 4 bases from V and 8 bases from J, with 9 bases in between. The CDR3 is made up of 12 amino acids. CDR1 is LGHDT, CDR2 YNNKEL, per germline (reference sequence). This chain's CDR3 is CASSRAGDEQFF. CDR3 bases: TGTGCCAGCAGCCGCGCCGGGGATGAGCAGTTCTTC.

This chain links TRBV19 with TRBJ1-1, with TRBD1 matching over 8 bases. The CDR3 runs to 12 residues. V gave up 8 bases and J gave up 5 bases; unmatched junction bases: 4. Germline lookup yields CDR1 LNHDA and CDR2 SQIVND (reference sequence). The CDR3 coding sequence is TGTGCCAGTGGGGACAGGCGGACTGAAGCTTTCTTT. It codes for CASGDRRTEAFF.

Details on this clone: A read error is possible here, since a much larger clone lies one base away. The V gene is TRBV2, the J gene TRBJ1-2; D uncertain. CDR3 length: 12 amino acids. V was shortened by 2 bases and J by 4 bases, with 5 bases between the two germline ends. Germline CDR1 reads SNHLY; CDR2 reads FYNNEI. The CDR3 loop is CASSESGYGYTF. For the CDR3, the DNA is TGTGCCAGCAGTGAATCCGGCTATGGCTACACCTTC.

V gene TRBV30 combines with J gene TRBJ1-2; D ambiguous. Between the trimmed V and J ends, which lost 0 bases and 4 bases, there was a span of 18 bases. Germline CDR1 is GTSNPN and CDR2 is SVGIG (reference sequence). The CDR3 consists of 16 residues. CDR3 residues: CAWSVPAQPRIYGYTF. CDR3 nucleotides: TGTGCCTGGAGTGTACCAGCCCAACCCAGGATCTATGGCTACACCTTC.

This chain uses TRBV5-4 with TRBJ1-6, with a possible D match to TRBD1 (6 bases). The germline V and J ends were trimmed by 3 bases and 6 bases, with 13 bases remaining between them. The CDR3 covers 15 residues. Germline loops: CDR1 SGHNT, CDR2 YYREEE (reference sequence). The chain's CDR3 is CASSSQQGVNSPLHF. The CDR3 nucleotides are TGTGCCAGCAGCTCTCAACAGGGAGTTAATTCACCCCTCCACTTT.